Listed below are T cell receptor beta chains from one sample, sequenced in a study of a mutant IDH1 vaccine in newly diagnosed glioma. The table came from immunoSEQ multiplex PCR; TCRdb's copy has only in-frame clones and leaves some out. The sample has over 50,000 clones, about 80% seen once; the top ten hold about 3.2%. The antigens these receptors bind are not known. This specimen consisted of PBMCs, obtained from a glioma patient whose treatment included an IDH1 peptide vaccine. The receptors stem from a man under 40 with glioma. The CDR3 runs from the conserved cysteine through the conserved F or W. The order of the fields is J gene, V gene, clone size, D gene, CDR3 protein, CDR3 DNA. The D gene is left open where the match is weak. Size is omitted from some rows. Given values are once, few, many or a class for expanded clones.

>TRBJ2-7|TRBV19|.|TRBD1
CASSIGPGTGSHEQYF
TGTGCCAGTAGTATAGGACCCGGGACAGGGTCCCACGAGCAGTACTTC
>TRBJ2-2|TRBV18|.|TRBD1
CASSPGQSNTGELFF
TGTGCCAGCTCACCGGGACAGTCGAACACCGGGGAGCTGTTTTTT
>TRBJ2-7|TRBV5-1|.|.
CASSWTVGSYEQYF
TGCGCCAGCAGCTGGACAGTGGGATCCTACGAGCAGTACTTC
>TRBJ2-6|TRBV11-2|once|TRBD1
CASSLRGQGAGANVLTF
TGTGCCAGCAGCTTACGGGGACAGGGGGCTGGGGCCAACGTCCTGACTTTC
>TRBJ2-5|TRBV28|.|.
CASSKHGGKGTQYF
TGTGCCAGCAGTAAACATGGAGGCAAGGGGACCCAGTACTTC
>TRBJ2-1|TRBV10-2|.|.
CASSAIHGNEQFF
TGCGCCAGCAGTGCAATTCATGGCAATGAGCAGTTCTTC
>TRBJ2-1|TRBV6-4|once|TRBD2
CASSISGGAANEQFF
TGTGCCAGCAGTATTAGCGGGGGGGCGGCTAATGAGCAGTTCTTC
>TRBJ1-1|TRBV2|few|.
CASSEYMEAFF
TGTGCCAGCAGTGAATACATGGAAGCTTTCTTT
>TRBJ2-5|TRBV5-6|.|.
CASSLYETQYF
TGTGCCAGCAGCTTGTATGAGACCCAGTACTTC
>TRBJ2-7|TRBV4-1|.|TRBD1
CASSQDRTGASYEQYF
TGCGCCAGCAGCCAAGATAGGACAGGGGCATCCTACGAGCAGTACTTC
>TRBJ1-1|TRBV2|few|TRBD1
CASSGQGLVAFF
TGTGCCAGCAGTGGACAGGGATTGGTAGCTTTCTTT
>TRBJ1-2|TRBV5-1|.|.
CASSPGRTANYGYTF
TGCGCCAGCAGTCCCGGAAGGACGGCTAACTATGGCTACACCTTC
>TRBJ1-5|TRBV9|.|.
CARKYQPQHF
TGTGCCAGGAAGTACCAGCCCCAGCATTTT
>TRBJ1-3|TRBV12-5|.|.
CASGQRLTGNTIYF
TGTGCTAGTGGTCAAAGATTAACTGGAAACACCATATATTTT
>TRBJ1-1|TRBV20-1|.|.
CSAHKASEAFF
TGCAGTGCTCATAAGGCGTCTGAAGCTTTCTTT
>TRBJ2-1|TRBV2|.|TRBD1
CASIGRGTYNEQFF
TGTGCCAGCATTGGCAGGGGGACCTACAATGAGCAGTTCTTC
>TRBJ2-3|TRBV5-1|few|.
CASSFPGTSTDTQYF
TGCGCCAGCAGTTTCCCGGGGACTAGCACAGATACGCAGTATTTT
>TRBJ2-3|TRBV7-9|.|.
CASSFQGSTDTQYF
TGTGCCAGCAGCTTTCAGGGGAGCACAGATACGCAGTATTTT
>TRBJ1-5|TRBV2|once|.
CASSPHGNQPQHF
TGTGCCAGCAGTCCCCACGGGAACCAGCCCCAGCATTTT
>TRBJ1-4|TRBV5-1|.|.
CASSGRTADEKLFF
TGCGCCAGCAGCGGACGGACAGCGGATGAAAAACTGTTTTTT
>TRBJ1-2|TRBV27|.|.
CASSFGASSGYTF
TGTGCCAGCAGTTTTGGTGCCTCTTCTGGCTACACCTTC
>TRBJ2-7|TRBV2|.|.
CASSELGYEQYF
TGTGCCAGCAGTGAACTGGGATACGAGCAGTACTTC
>TRBJ1-5|TRBV19|.|.
CASKPAEGYSNQPQHF
TGTGCCAGTAAGCCTGCCGAAGGCTATAGCAATCAGCCCCAGCATTTT
>TRBJ2-2|TRBV5-4|once|TRBD2
CASSSRLAGVGGGELFF
TGTGCCAGCAGCTCCCGACTAGCGGGGGTAGGCGGCGGGGAGCTGTTTTTT
>TRBJ2-5|TRBV20-1|.|.
CSARDRKTQYF
TGCAGTGCTAGAGATAGGAAGACCCAGTACTTC
>TRBJ1-1|TRBV30|large|.
CAWSGAEYTEAFF
TGTGCCTGGAGTGGAGCCGAGTACACTGAAGCTTTCTTT
>TRBJ2-3|TRBV18|.|TRBD1
CASSLTGASTDTQYF
TGTGCCAGCTCATTGACAGGGGCTAGCACAGATACGCAGTATTTT
>TRBJ1-1|TRBV5-1|few|.
CASSLGGSPRAEAFF
TGCGCCAGCAGCTTGGGAGGCAGCCCCCGGGCTGAAGCTTTCTTT
>TRBJ2-3|TRBV4-2|.|.
CASSQEGGPTDTQYF
TGTGCCAGCAGCCAAGAGGGGGGGCCCACAGATACGCAGTATTTT
>TRBJ2-3|TRBV5-1|.|TRBD2
CASSWGTSGGTDTQYF
TGCGCCAGCAGCTGGGGGACTAGCGGGGGTACAGATACGCAGTATTTT
>TRBJ2-3|TRBV10-1|.|.
CASSEGTDTQYF
TGCGCCAGCAGTGAGGGCACAGATACGCAGTATTTT
>TRBJ2-1|TRBV4-2|.|.
CASSQEGRGNEQFF
TGTGCCAGCAGCCAAGAAGGACGAGGAAACGAGCAGTTCTTC
>TRBJ1-3|TRBV19|.|.
CASSIYPNPTGNTIYF
TGTGCCAGTAGTATTTACCCCAACCCGACTGGAAACACCATATATTTT